These T cell receptor beta chains were read from a single sample in a study of blood T cell repertoires in COVID-19. The protocol was immunoSEQ multiplex PCR, while the TCRdb copy is restricted to in-frame clones and leaves out a portion. The data contain 200,000 to 250,000 clones, over 75% of them singletons. Material for sequencing was PBMCs or T cells enriched from blood (not recorded which). These receptors were obtained from a woman aged 40 to 55 with acute COVID-19. CDR3s include the opening cysteine and the closing phenylalanine or tryptophan. A D gene is named only where the DNA matches it firmly.

cdr3_length: 16; v_call: TRBV9; j_call: TRBJ2-1; d_call: TRBD2; cdr3_aa: CASSVAWTSGGHEQFF
cdr3_length: 10; v_call: TRBV20-1; j_call: TRBJ1-1; d_call: NA; cdr3_aa: CSARAGEAFF
cdr3_length: 14; v_call: TRBV27; j_call: TRBJ1-1; d_call: TRBD1; cdr3_aa: CASSASGGSTEAFF
cdr3_length: 15; v_call: TRBV14; j_call: TRBJ1-1; d_call: NA; cdr3_aa: CASSQSHLENTEAFF
cdr3_length: 16; v_call: TRBV7-2; j_call: TRBJ2-5; d_call: TRBD2; cdr3_aa: CASSLAGGRAVQTQYF
cdr3_length: 13; v_call: TRBV29-1; j_call: TRBJ1-1; d_call: TRBD1; cdr3_aa: CSVGTGANTEAFF
cdr3_length: 13; v_call: TRBV28; j_call: TRBJ2-5; d_call: NA; cdr3_aa: CASLDVAPETQYF
cdr3_length: 13; v_call: TRBV9; j_call: TRBJ1-1; d_call: NA; cdr3_aa: CASSVTQDSEAFF
cdr3_length: 16; v_call: TRBV9; j_call: TRBJ1-5; d_call: NA; cdr3_aa: CASSVGGGASNQPQHF
cdr3_length: 15; v_call: TRBV28; j_call: TRBJ1-1; d_call: NA; cdr3_aa: CASTHSLGGNTEAFF
cdr3_length: 14; v_call: TRBV14; j_call: TRBJ2-2; d_call: TRBD1; cdr3_aa: CASSLRTGTGELFF
cdr3_length: 15; v_call: TRBV6-5; j_call: TRBJ1-1; d_call: NA; cdr3_aa: CASSPLRPPNTEAFF
cdr3_length: 12; v_call: TRBV7-9; j_call: TRBJ2-7; d_call: NA; cdr3_aa: CASSGSSYEQYF
cdr3_length: 14; v_call: TRBV18; j_call: TRBJ1-1; d_call: TRBD1; cdr3_aa: CASSPRQGPAEAFF
cdr3_length: 15; v_call: TRBV5-4; j_call: TRBJ2-3; d_call: NA; cdr3_aa: CASSSGTYPTDTQYF
cdr3_length: 13; v_call: TRBV11-2; j_call: TRBJ2-1; d_call: TRBD2; cdr3_aa: CASAGTSGSGQFF
cdr3_length: 14; v_call: TRBV2; j_call: TRBJ2-3; d_call: TRBD1; cdr3_aa: CASSFGQDTDTQYF
cdr3_length: 17; v_call: TRBV27; j_call: TRBJ1-2; d_call: TRBD1; cdr3_aa: CASRTGGQRLSNYGYTF
cdr3_length: 13; v_call: TRBV11-2; j_call: TRBJ1-2; d_call: NA; cdr3_aa: CASSPFSYYGYTF
cdr3_length: 15; v_call: TRBV6-5; j_call: TRBJ2-1; d_call: NA; cdr3_aa: CASILDRGGYNEQFF
cdr3_length: 13; v_call: TRBV10-1; j_call: TRBJ1-2; d_call: NA; cdr3_aa: CASSENRVDGYTF
cdr3_length: 16; v_call: TRBV18; j_call: TRBJ2-2; d_call: TRBD2; cdr3_aa: CASSPGLAKNTGELFF
cdr3_length: 17; v_call: TRBV3-1/TRBV3-2; j_call: TRBJ2-3; d_call: TRBD2; cdr3_aa: CASSHLRSGISTDTQYF
cdr3_length: 15; v_call: TRBV9; j_call: TRBJ2-1; d_call: TRBD2; cdr3_aa: CASSVLSGGYNEQFF
cdr3_length: 13; v_call: TRBV2; j_call: TRBJ2-1; d_call: TRBD1; cdr3_aa: CASSVTGGNEQFF
cdr3_length: 13; v_call: TRBV19; j_call: TRBJ1-1; d_call: NA; cdr3_aa: CASSGTRGREAFF
cdr3_length: 14; v_call: TRBV15; j_call: TRBJ1-4; d_call: NA; cdr3_aa: CATSRSGGVEKLFF
cdr3_length: 17; v_call: TRBV10-3; j_call: TRBJ1-4; d_call: TRBD1; cdr3_aa: CAISPGTGEGTNEKLFF
cdr3_length: 14; v_call: TRBV25-1; j_call: TRBJ1-2; d_call: TRBD1; cdr3_aa: CASSPTGVLYGYTF
cdr3_length: 17; v_call: TRBV19; j_call: TRBJ2-3; d_call: TRBD1; cdr3_aa: CASSNLGTAFRTDTQYF
cdr3_length: 15; v_call: TRBV3-1/TRBV3-2; j_call: TRBJ1-5; d_call: TRBD1; cdr3_aa: CASSPRQGGNQPQHF
cdr3_length: 15; v_call: TRBV6-5; j_call: TRBJ2-2; d_call: TRBD1; cdr3_aa: CASSTGGGNTGELFF
cdr3_length: 13; v_call: TRBV18; j_call: TRBJ1-5; d_call: NA; cdr3_aa: CASSPRGDQPQHF
cdr3_length: 15; v_call: TRBV7-9; j_call: TRBJ2-1; d_call: TRBD1; cdr3_aa: CASSAAGQGDNEQFF
cdr3_length: 15; v_call: TRBV19; j_call: TRBJ1-4; d_call: NA; cdr3_aa: CASSLTTAANEKLFF
cdr3_length: 14; v_call: TRBV9; j_call: TRBJ1-1; d_call: NA; cdr3_aa: CASTPWGEDTEAFF
cdr3_length: 16; v_call: TRBV2; j_call: TRBJ2-7; d_call: NA; cdr3_aa: CASIRPGTHGSYEQYF
cdr3_length: 14; v_call: TRBV7-3; j_call: TRBJ2-5; d_call: NA; cdr3_aa: CASSSVGQGQTQYF
cdr3_length: 16; v_call: TRBV7-7; j_call: TRBJ2-6; d_call: TRBD1; cdr3_aa: CASSQGQAPGANVLTF
cdr3_length: 14; v_call: TRBV5-1; j_call: TRBJ1-1; d_call: TRBD1; cdr3_aa: CASSSRTGNTEAFF
cdr3_length: 16; v_call: TRBV14; j_call: TRBJ2-1; d_call: TRBD2; cdr3_aa: CASSQATSGIYNEQFF
cdr3_length: 14; v_call: TRBV6-4; j_call: TRBJ2-3; d_call: TRBD2; cdr3_aa: CASRGAGEADTQYF
cdr3_length: 17; v_call: TRBV5-6; j_call: TRBJ1-1; d_call: NA; cdr3_aa: CASSLFRLQGWDTEAFF
cdr3_length: 17; v_call: TRBV6-2/TRBV6-3; j_call: TRBJ2-3; d_call: NA; cdr3_aa: CASSYDEAGLDADTQYF
cdr3_length: 15; v_call: TRBV9; j_call: TRBJ2-7; d_call: NA; cdr3_aa: CASSVGPDSDYEQYF
cdr3_length: 15; v_call: TRBV5-1; j_call: TRBJ2-2; d_call: TRBD1; cdr3_aa: CASAEATGATGELFF
cdr3_length: 15; v_call: TRBV30; j_call: TRBJ1-4; d_call: NA; cdr3_aa: CAWKGLGEGGEKLFF
cdr3_length: 16; v_call: TRBV10-3; j_call: TRBJ2-4; d_call: NA; cdr3_aa: CAISESTRAAKNIQYF